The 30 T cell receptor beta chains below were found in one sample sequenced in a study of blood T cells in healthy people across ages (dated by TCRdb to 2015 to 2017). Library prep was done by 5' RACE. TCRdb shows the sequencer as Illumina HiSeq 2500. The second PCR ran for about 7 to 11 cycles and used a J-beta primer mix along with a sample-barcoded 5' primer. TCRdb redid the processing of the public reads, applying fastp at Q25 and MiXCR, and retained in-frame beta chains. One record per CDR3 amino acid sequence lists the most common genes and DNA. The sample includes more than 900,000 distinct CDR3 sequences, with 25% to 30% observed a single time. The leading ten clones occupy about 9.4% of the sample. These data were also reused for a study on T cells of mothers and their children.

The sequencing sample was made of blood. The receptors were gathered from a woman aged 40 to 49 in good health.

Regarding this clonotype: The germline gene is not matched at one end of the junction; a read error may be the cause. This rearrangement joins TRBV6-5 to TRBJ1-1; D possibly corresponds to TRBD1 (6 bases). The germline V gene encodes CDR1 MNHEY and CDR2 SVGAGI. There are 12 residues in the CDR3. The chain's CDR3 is CACSKGGVRAFF. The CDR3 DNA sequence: TGTGCCTGCAGTAAGGGGGGGGTGAGGGCTTTCTTT.

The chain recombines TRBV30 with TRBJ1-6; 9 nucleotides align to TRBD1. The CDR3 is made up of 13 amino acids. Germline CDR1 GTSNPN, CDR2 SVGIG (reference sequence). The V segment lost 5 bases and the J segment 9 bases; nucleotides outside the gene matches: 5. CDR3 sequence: CAWGRQGGSPLHF. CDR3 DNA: TGTGCCTGGGGAAGACAGGGGGGTTCACCCCTCCACTTT.

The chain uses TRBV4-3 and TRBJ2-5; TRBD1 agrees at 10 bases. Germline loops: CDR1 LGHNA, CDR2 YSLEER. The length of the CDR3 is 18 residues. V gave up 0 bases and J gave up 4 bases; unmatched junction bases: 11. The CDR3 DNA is TGCGCCAGCAGCCAAGATAGTTTAGGACAGGGGGGTCGAGAGACCCAGTACTTC. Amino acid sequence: CASSQDSLGQGGRETQYF.

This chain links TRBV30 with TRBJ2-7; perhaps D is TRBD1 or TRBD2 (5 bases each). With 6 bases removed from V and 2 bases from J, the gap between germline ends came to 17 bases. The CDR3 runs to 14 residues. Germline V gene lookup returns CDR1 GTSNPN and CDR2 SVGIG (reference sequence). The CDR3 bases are TGTGCCTGCCCTGGGACGGGAAATACCTACGAGCAGTACTTC. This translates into CACPGTGNTYEQYF.

The CDR3 region is CASSLGDPDSYEQYF. CDR3 nucleotides: TGTGCCAGCAGCTTAGGGGATCCTGACTCCTACGAGCAGTACTTC. J is TRBJ2-7 and V is TRBV7-9; no definite D call. The V and J ends lost 1 base and 0 bases respectively, with 10 bases between them. Germline V CDR1 and CDR2: SEHNR, FQNEAQ (reference sequence). This CDR3 region has 15 residues.

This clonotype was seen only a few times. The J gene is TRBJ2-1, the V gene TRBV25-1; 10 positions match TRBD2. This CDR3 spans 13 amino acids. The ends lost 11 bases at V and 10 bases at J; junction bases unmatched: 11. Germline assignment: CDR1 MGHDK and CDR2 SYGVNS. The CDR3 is CAGAPSGGREQFF. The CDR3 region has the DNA TGTGCCGGGGCCCCTAGCGGGGGTCGGGAGCAGTTCTTC.

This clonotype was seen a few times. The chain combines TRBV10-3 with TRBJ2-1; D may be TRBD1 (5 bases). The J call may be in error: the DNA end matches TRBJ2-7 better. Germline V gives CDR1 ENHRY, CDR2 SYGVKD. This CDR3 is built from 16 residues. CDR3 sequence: CAISESTRASYNEQYF. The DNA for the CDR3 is TGTGCCATCAGTGAGTCGACCAGGGCGTCCTACAATGAGCAGTACTTC.

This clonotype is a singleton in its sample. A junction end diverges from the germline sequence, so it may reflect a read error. The CDR3 DNA reads TGTGCCAGCAGCGCAGGGGGCAACACTGTAGCTTTCTTT. This codes for CASSAGGNTVAFF. The chain recombines TRBV7-9 with TRBJ1-1; 8 nucleotides agree with TRBD1. The CDR3 is 13 amino acids. The germline gives CDR1 SEHNR, CDR2 FQNEAQ (reference sequence).

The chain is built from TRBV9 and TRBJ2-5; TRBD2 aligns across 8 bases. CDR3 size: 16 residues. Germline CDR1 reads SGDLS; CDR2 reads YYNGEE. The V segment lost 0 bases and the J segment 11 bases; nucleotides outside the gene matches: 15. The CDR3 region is CASSVVAGGGRNEQYF. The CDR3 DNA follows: TGTGCCAGCAGCGTAGTTGCGGGGGGCGGTAGAAATGAGCAGTACTTC. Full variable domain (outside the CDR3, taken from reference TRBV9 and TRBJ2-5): DSGVTQTPKHLITATGQRVTLRCSPRSGDLSVYWYQQSLDQGLQFLIQYYNGEERAKGNILERFSAQQFPDLHSELNLSSLELGDSALYFCASSVVAGGGRNEQYFGPGTRLLVL.

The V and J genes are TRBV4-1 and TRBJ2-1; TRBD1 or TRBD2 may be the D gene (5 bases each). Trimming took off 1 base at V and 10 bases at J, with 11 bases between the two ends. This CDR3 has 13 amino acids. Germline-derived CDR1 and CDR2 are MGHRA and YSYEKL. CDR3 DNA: TGCGCCAGCAGCCAAGGGGGGTCCACGGAGCAGTTCTTC. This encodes CASSQGGSTEQFF.

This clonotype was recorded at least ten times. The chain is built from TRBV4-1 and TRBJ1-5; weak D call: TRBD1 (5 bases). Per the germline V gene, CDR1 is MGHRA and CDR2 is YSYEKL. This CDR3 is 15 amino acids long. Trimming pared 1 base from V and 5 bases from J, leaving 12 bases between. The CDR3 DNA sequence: TGCGCCAGCAGCCAAGGAAGGGGAGGCGATCAGCCCCAGCATTTT. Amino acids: CASSQGRGGDQPQHF.

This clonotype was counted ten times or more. In DNA, the CDR3 is TGTGCCAGCAGTTTACCGGGACAGGGTTCCCTTCAATACGAGCAGTACTTC. Amino acids: CASSLPGQGSLQYEQYF. The rearrangement links TRBV28 to TRBJ2-7; 9 bases map to TRBD1. CDR3 length: 17 amino acids. Germline V CDR1 and CDR2: MDHEN, SYDVKM. V lost 2 bases to trimming and J lost 4 bases; unmatched junction nucleotides: 12.

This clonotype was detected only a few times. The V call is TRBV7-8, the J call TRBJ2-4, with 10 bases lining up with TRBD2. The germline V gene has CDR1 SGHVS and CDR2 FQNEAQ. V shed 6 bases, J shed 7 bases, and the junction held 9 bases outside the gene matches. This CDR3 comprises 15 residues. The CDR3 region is CASSEAGGPGNIQYF. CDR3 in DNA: TGTGCCAGCAGTGAAGCGGGGGGGCCGGGGAACATTCAGTACTTC.

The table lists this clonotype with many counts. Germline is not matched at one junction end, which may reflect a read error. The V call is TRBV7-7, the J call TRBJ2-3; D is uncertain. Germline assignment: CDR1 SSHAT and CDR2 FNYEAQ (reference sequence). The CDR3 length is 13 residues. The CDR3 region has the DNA TGTGCTAGCAGCTCCTCCTTCACAGATACGCAGTATTTT. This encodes CASSSSFTDTQYF.

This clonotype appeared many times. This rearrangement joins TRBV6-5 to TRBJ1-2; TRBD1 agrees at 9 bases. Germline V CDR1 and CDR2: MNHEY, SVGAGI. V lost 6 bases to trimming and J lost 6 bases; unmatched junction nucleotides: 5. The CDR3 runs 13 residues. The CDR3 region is CASSPWTGDGYTF. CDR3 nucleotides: TGTGCCAGCAGCCCCTGGACAGGGGATGGCTACACCTTC.

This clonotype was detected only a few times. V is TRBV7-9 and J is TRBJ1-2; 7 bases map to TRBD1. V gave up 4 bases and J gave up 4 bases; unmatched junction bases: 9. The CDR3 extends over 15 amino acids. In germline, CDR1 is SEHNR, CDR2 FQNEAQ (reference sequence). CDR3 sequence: CASSYDRAQFYGYTF. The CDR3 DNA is TGTGCCAGCAGCTACGACAGGGCTCAATTCTATGGCTACACCTTC.

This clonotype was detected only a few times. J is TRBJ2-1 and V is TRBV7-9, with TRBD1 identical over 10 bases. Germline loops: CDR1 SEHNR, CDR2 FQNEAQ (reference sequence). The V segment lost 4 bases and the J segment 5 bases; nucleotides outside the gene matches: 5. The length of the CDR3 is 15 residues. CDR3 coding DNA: TGTGCCAGCAGCTCCCGACAGGGGGCAAACAATGAGCAGTTCTTC. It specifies CASSSRQGANNEQFF.

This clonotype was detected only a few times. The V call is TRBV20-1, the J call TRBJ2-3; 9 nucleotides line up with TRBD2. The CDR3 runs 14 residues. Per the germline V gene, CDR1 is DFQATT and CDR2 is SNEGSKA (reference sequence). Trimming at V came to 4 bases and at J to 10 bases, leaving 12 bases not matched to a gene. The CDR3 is CSAKNDPGLAAQYF. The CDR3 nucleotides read TGCAGTGCTAAGAATGATCCGGGACTAGCTGCGCAGTATTTT.

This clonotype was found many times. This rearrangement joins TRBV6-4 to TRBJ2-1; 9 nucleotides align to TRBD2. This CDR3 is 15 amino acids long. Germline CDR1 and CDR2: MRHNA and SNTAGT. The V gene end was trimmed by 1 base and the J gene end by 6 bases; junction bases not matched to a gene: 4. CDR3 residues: CASSDLAGAANEQFF. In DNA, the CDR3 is TGTGCCAGCAGTGACTTAGCGGGGGCGGCCAATGAGCAGTTCTTC.

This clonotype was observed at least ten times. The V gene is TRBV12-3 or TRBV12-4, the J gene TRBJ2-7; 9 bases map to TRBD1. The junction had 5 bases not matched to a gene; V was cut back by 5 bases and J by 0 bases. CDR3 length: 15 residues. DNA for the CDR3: TGTGCCAGCAGTCGAGACAGGGGGAGCTCCTACGAGCAGTACTTC. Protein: CASSRDRGSSYEQYF.

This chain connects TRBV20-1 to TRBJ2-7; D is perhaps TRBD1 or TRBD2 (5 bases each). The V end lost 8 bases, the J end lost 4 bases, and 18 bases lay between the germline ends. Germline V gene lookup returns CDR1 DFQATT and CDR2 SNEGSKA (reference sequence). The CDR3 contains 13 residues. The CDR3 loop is CSPHRDGKYEQYF. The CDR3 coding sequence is TGCAGTCCACACCGGGACGGAAAGTACGAGCAGTACTTC.

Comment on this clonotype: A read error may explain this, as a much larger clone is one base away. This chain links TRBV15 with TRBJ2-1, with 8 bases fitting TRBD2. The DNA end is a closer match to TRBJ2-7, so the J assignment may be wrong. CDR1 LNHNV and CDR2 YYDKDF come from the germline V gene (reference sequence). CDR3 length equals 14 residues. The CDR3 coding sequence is TGTGCCACCAGCACCCAACTAGCGGACAATGAGCAGTACTTC. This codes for CATSTQLADNEQYF.

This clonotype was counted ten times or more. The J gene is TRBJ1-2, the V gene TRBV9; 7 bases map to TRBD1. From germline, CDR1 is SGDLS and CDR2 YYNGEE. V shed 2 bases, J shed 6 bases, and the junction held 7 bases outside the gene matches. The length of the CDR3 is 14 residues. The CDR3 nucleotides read TGTGCCAGCAGCGTCCCGACAGGGCCCAATGGCTACACCTTC. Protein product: CASSVPTGPNGYTF.

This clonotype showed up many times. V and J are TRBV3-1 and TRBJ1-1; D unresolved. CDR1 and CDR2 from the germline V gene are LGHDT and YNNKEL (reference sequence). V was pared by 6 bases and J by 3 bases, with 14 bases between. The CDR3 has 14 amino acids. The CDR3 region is CASRRAGRDTEAFF. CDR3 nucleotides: TGTGCCAGCAGGCGGGCCGGGAGGGACACTGAAGCTTTCTTT.

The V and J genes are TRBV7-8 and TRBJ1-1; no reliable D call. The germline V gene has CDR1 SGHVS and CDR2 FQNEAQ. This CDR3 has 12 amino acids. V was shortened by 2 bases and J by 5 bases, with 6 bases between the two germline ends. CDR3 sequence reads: CASSLRDTEAFF. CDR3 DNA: TGTGCCAGCAGCTTACGGGATACTGAAGCTTTCTTT. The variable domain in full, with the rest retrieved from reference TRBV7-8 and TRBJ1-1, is GAGVSQSPRYKVAKRGQDVALRCDPISGHVSLFWYQQALGQGPEFLTYFQNEAQLDKSGLPSDRFFAERPEGSVSTLKIQRTQQEDSAVYLCASSLRDTEAFFGQGTRLTVV.

CDR3: CASSPNRVHEQYF. CDR3 coding DNA: TGTGCCAGCAGCCCAAACAGGGTTCACGAGCAGTACTTC. This chain links TRBV12-3 or TRBV12-4 with TRBJ2-4, with a possible D match to TRBD1 (6 bases). Gene TRBJ2-7 matches the end of the DNA better, so the J call may be wrong. The CDR3 has 13 residues.

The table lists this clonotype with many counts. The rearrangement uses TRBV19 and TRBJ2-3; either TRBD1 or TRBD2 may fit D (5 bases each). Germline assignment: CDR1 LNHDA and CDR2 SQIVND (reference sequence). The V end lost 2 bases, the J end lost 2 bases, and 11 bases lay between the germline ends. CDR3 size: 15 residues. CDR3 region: CASSIRDGLTDTQYF. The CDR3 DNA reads TGTGCCAGTAGTATAAGGGACGGACTCACAGATACGCAGTATTTT.

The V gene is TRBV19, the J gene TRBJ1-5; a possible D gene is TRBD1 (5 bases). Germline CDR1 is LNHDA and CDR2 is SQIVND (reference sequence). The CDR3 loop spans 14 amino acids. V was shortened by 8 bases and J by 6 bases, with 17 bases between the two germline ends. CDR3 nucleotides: TGTGCCAGTCAACCCATAACGGGACGTCAGCCCCAGCATTTT. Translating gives CASQPITGRQPQHF.

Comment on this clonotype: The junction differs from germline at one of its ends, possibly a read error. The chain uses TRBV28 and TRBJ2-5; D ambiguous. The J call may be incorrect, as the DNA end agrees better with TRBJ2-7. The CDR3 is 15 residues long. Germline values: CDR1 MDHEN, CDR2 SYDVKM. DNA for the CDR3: TGTGCCAGCAGTTTTCTGGATTGGGGATCCTGCGAGCAGTACTTC. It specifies CASSFLDWGSCEQYF.

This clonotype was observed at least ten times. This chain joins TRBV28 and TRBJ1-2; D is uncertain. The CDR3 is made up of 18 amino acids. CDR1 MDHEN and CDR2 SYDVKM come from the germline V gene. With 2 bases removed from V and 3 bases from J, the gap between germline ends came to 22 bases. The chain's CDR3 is CASSLISGPGYSDYGYTF. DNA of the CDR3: TGTGCCAGCAGTTTAATCTCCGGGCCGGGGTATAGCGACTATGGCTACACCTTC.